Listed below are T cell receptor beta chains from one sample, sequenced in a study of control samples from healthy donors and cancer patients. Measured with immunoSEQ multiplex PCR; TCRdb has only the in-frame clones, and not every one. The data hold around 75,000 clones, with 85% to 95% observed a single time. The sample was blood. These receptors were taken from a woman aged 60-75 years in good health. Both conserved end residues are part of each CDR3. A D gene is named only where the DNA matches it firmly. Clone size is stated in some rows and not others, as once, few, many or a class when expanded.

cdr3_nt cdr3_aa d_call j_call clone_size v_call
TGTGCCAGCAGTCCCGGGACACTGGGGTATGGCTACACCTTC CASSPGTLGYGYTF NA TRBJ1-2 NA TRBV28
TGTGCCAGCAGTCCCAGTTTTGGCGGGGAGCTGTTTTTT CASSPSFGGELFF NA TRBJ2-2 few TRBV12-3/TRBV12-4
TGTGCCAGTAGGAATAGCGGGCTCCGGGGGAAAGAAGGAAACACCATATATTTT CASRNSGLRGKEGNTIYF NA TRBJ1-3 NA TRBV19
TGTGCCAGCTCACCATTTGCCACGGTGAACACTGAAGCTTTCTTT CASSPFATVNTEAFF NA TRBJ1-1 NA TRBV18
TGCGCCAGCAGCCAGCGAGATAGCGGGAGGACAGATACGCAGTATTTT CASSQRDSGRTDTQYF TRBD2 TRBJ2-3 NA TRBV5-1
TGTGCCAGCAGCGTAGACACCAACACTGAAGCTTTCTTT CASSVDTNTEAFF NA TRBJ1-1 NA TRBV9
TGTGCCAGCTCACCGCTGTCCAGTTCGGGAAACACTGAAGCTTTCTTT CASSPLSSSGNTEAFF NA TRBJ1-1 once TRBV18
TGTGCCAGCAGCCGAATCACCTCCCCTGAAGCTTTCTTT CASSRITSPEAFF NA TRBJ1-1 NA TRBV7-9
TGCGCCAGCAGCCAAGGACAGGGAGGGTACACTGAAGCTTTCTTT CASSQGQGGYTEAFF TRBD1 TRBJ1-1 NA TRBV4-3
TGCAGCGTTGCAGGGGGTTCCGGCCAGGGGCAGTTCTTC CSVAGGSGQGQFF TRBD1 TRBJ2-1 NA TRBV29-1
TGTGCCAGTAGAGGCCCGGGGGGTATGGCCCAGCATTTT CASRGPGGMAQHF NA TRBJ1-5 NA TRBV19
TGTGCCTGGGACAGGGGGCCTTCGGTGAACACTGAAGCTTTCTTT CAWDRGPSVNTEAFF TRBD1 TRBJ1-1 NA TRBV30
TGTGCCAGCACCCGAGATCCGTGGGGGAATACCGGGGAGCTGTTTTTT CASTRDPWGNTGELFF NA TRBJ2-2 NA TRBV6-4
TGTGCCAGTAGCCCGGGACAGGGGAACTATGGCTACACCTTC CASSPGQGNYGYTF TRBD1 TRBJ1-2 once TRBV19
TGTGCCAGCAGTGAGAGGAGAGGGGGCGCGGGGAAAGAGACCCAGTACTTC CASSERRGGAGKETQYF NA TRBJ2-5 NA TRBV25-1